Below, one T cell receptor beta chain is given with its context. Its matching antigen is unknown. This specimen belongs to a study of T-cell memory formation after mild COVID-19. Study background: Across donors, TCR clusters were largely donor specific. Findings of the study overall: Whereas later expanders leaned CD4+, clones contracting day 15 to 85 showed a balanced CD4/CD8 makeup. Of the contracting clones, CD4+ ones lay mainly in CM and EM, and CD8+ ones in EMRA.

TCRdb re-derived calls from the 5' RACE reads in MiXCR, one entry per CDR3 protein. The sample has about 130,000 distinct CDR3 sequences; approximately 5.9% are singletons. The sample consisted of PBMCs or a T cell subset sorted from them (not recorded which). The receptor was derived from an adult woman who had mild COVID-19 (a few samples of this study predate the infection). Cell type and time point are not known.

The CDR3 sequence is CASSYQWQGLNTEAFF. The DNA for the CDR3 is TGTGCCAGCAGTTACCAATGGCAGGGGTTGAACACTGAAGCTTTCTTT. The rearrangement links TRBV6-5 to TRBJ1-1; D may be TRBD1 (6 bases). CDR3 length: 16 residues. Germline values: CDR1 MNHEY, CDR2 SVGAGI. V gave up 2 bases and J gave up 0 bases, with 13 bases separating them.